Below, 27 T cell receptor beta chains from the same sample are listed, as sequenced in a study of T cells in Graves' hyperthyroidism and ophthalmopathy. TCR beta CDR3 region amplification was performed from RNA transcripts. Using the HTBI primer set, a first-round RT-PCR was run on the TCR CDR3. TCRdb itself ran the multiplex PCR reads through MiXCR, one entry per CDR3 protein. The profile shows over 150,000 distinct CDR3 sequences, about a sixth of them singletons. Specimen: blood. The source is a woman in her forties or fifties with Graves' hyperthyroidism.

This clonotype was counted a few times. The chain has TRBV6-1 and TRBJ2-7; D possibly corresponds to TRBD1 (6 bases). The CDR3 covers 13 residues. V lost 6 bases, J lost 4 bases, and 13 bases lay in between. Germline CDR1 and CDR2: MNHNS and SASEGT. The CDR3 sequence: CASSSGQLYEQYF. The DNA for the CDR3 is TGTGCCAGCAGCTCGGGACAATTGTACGAGCAGTACTTC.

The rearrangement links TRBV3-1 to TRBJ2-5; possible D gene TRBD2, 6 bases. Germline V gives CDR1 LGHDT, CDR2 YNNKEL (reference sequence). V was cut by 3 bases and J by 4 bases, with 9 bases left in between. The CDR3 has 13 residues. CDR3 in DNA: TGTGCCAGCAGCCAGCGAGCGGGAGAGACCCAGTACTTC. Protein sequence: CASSQRAGETQYF.

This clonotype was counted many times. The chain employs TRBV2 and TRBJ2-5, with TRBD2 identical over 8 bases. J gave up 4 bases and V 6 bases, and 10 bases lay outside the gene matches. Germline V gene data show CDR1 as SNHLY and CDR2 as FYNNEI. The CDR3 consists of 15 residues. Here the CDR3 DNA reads TGTGCCAGCAGGAAGGAAATAGCGGGACCAGAGACCCAGTACTTC. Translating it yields CASRKEIAGPETQYF.

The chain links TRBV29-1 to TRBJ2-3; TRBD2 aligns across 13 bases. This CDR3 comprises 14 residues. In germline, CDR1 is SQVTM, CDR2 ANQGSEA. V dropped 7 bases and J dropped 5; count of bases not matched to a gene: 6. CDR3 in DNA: TGCAGCGGACGACTAGCGGGAGGCGTAGATACGCAGTATTTT. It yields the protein CSGRLAGGVDTQYF.

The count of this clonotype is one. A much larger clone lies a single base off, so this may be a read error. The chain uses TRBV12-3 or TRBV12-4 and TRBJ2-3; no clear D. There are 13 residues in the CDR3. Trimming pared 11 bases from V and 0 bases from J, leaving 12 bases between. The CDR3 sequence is CAGMVRSTDTQYF. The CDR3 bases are TGTGCCGGCATGGTGAGGAGCACAGATACGCAGTATTTT.

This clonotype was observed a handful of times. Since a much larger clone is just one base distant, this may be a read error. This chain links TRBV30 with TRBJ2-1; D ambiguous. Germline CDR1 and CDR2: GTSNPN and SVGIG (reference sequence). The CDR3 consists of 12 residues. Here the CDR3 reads CAWDFRYNGQFF. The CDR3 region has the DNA TGTGCCTGGGACTTTCGATACAATGGGCAGTTCTTC.

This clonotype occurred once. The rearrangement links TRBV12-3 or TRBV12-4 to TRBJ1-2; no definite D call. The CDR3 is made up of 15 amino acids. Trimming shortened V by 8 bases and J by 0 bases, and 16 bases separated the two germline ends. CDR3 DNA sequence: TGTGCCAGCGATTTCGACGGCGGGGCTAACTATGGCTACACCTTC. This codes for CASDFDGGANYGYTF.

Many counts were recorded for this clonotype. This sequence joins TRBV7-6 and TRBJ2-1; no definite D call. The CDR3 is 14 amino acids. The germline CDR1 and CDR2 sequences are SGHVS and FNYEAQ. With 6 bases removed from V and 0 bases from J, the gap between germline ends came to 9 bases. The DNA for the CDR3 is TGTGCCAGCAGTTCCCTTCACTCCTACAATGAGCAGTTCTTC. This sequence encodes CASSSLHSYNEQFF.

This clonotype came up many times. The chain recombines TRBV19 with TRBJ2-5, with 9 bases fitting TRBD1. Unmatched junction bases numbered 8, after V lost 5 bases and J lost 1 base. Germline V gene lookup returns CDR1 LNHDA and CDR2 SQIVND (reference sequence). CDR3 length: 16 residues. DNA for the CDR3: TGTGCCAGTAGTCCCCGACAGGGGGTTATCCAAGAGACCCAGTACTTC. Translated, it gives CASSPRQGVIQETQYF.

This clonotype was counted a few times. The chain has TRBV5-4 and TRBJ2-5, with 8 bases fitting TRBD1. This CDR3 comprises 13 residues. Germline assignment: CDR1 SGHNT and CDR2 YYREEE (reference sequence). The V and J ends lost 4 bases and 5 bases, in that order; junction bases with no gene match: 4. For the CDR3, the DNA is TGTGCCAGCAGCACGGACAGGGAGGAGACCCAGTACTTC. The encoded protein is CASSTDREETQYF.

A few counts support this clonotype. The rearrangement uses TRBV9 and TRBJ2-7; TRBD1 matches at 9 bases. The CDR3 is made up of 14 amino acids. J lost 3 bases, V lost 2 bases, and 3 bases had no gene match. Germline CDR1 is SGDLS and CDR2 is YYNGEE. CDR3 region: CASSVGQGIYEQYF. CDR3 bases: TGTGCCAGCAGCGTGGGACAGGGAATCTACGAGCAGTACTTC.

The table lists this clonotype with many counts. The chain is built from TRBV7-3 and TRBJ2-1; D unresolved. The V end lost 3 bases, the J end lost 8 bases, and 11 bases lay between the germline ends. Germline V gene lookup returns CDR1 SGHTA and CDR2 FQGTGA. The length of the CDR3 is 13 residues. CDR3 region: CASSFYPNDEQFF. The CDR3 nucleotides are TGTGCCAGCAGCTTTTATCCCAACGATGAGCAGTTCTTC.

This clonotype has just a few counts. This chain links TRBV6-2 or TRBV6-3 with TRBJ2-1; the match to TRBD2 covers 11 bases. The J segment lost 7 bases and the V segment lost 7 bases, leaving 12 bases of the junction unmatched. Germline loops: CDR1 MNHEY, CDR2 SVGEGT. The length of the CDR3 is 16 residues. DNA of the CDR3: TGTGCCAGCACCATCGGTAGACTAGCGGGGTTAAATGAGCAGTTCTTC. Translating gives CASTIGRLAGLNEQFF.

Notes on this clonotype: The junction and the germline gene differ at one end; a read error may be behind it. The CDR3 sequence is CASLEVLGSGNTTYF. CDR3 nucleotide sequence: TGTGCCAGCTTAGAAGTACTGGGCTCTGGAAACACCACATATTTT. The V gene is TRBV6-1, the J gene TRBJ1-3; no clear D. Germline V gene data show CDR1 as MNHNS and CDR2 as SASEGT. The CDR3 is 15 residues long.

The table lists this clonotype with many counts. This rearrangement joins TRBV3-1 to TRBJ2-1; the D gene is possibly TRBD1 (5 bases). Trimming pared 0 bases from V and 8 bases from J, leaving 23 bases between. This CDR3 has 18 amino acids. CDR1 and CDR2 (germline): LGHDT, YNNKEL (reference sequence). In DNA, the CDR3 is TGTGCCAGCAGCCAAGATAGCAGGGTAGGAATATTGTTCGATGAGCAGTTCTTC. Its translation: CASSQDSRVGILFDEQFF.

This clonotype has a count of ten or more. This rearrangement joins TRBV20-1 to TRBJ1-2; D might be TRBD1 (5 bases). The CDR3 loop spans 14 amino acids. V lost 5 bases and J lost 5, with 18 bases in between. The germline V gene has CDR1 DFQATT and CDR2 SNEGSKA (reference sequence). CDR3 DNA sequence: TGCAGTGCTCGGGGGGAGTGGCTTCGTTATGGCTACACCTTC. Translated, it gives CSARGEWLRYGYTF.

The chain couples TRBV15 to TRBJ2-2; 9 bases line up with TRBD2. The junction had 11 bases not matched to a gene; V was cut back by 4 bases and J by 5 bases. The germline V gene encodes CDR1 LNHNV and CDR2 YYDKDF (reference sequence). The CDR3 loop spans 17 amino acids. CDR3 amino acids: CATSIKGFTSGTGELFF. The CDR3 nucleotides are TGTGCCACCAGCATTAAGGGGTTTACTAGCGGGACCGGGGAGCTGTTTTTT. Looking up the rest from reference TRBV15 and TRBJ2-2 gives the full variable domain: DAMVIQNPRYQVTQFGKPVTLSCSQTLNHNVMYWYQQKSSQAPKLLFHYYDKDFNNEADTPDNFQSRRPNTSFCFLDIRSPGLGDTAMYLCATSIKGFTSGTGELFFGEGSRLTVL.

CDR3: CASSSLIAGGPSTDTQYF. CDR3 sequence (DNA): TGTGCCAGCAGCTCCCTTATAGCGGGAGGGCCGAGCACAGATACGCAGTATTTT. This chain connects TRBV11-2 to TRBJ2-3; 11 bases fit TRBD2. The trim removed 4 bases at V and 0 bases at J, leaving 9 bases unmatched. Germline CDR1 SGHAT, CDR2 FQNNGV. The CDR3 extends over 18 amino acids.

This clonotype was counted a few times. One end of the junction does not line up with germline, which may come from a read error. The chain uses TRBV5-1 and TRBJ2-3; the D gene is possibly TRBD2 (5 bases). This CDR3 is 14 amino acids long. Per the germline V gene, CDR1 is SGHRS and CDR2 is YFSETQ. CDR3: CANSSGVATDTQYF. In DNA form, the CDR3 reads TGCGCCAACAGCTCCGGGGTGGCCACAGATACGCAGTATTTT.

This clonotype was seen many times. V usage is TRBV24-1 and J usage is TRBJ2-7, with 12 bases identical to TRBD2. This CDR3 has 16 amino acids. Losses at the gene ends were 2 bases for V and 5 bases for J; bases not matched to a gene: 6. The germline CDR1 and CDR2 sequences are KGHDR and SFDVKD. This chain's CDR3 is CATSDSTSGSLNEQYF. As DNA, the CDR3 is TGTGCCACCAGTGATTCGACTAGCGGGAGTCTCAACGAGCAGTACTTC.

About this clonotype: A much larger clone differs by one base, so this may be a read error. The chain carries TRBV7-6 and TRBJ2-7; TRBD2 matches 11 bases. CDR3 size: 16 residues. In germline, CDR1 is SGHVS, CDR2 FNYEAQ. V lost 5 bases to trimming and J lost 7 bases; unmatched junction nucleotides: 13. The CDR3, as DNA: TGTGCCAGCAGCCTTACTAGCGGGAGCGATCCGGGAGAGCAGTACTTC. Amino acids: CASSLTSGSDPGEQYF.

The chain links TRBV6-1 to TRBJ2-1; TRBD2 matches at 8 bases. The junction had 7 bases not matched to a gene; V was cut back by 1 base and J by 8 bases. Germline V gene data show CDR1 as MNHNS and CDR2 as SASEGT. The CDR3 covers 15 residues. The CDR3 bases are TGTGCCAGCAGTGAAGGAGGGACTAGGTCCCATGAGCAGTTCTTC. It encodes CASSEGGTRSHEQFF.

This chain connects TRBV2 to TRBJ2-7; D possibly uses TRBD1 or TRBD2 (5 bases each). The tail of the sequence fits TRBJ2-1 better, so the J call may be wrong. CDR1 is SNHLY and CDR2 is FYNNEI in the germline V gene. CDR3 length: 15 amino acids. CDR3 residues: CASTTRDGSSYEQFF. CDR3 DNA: TGTGCCAGCACCACCCGGGACGGTAGCTCCTACGAGCAGTTCTTC.

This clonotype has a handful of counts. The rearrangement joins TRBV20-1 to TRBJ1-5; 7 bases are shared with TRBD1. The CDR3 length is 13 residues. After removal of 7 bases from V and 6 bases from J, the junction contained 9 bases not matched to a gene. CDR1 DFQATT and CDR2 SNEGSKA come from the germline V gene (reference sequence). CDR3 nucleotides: TGCAGTGGAGTACAGGGGTGGGGTCAGCCCCAGCATTTT. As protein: CSGVQGWGQPQHF.

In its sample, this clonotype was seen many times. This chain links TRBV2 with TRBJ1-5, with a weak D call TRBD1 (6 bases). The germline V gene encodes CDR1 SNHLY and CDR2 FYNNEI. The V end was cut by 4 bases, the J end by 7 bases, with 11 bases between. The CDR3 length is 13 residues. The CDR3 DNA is TGTGCCAGCAGTGGGAGGGGGAGCCAGCCCCAGCATTTT. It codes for CASSGRGSQPQHF. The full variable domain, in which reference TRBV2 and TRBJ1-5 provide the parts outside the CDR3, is EPEVTQTPSHQVTQMGQEVILRCVPISNHLYFYWYRQILGQKVEFLVSFYNNEISEKSEIFDDQFSVERPDGSNFTLKIRSTKLEDSAMYFCASSGRGSQPQHFGDGTRLSIL.

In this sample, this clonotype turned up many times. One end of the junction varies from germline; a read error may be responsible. CDR3 amino acids: CASSEQESNLPLHF. The CDR3 region has the DNA TGTGCCAGCAGTGAACAGGAATCGAATTTACCCCTCCACTTT. The chain is built from TRBV2 and TRBJ1-6; D is undetermined. This CDR3 is built from 14 residues. CDR1 SNHLY and CDR2 FYNNEI come from the germline V gene. Drawing the rest from reference TRBV2 and TRBJ1-6, the complete variable domain is EPEVTQTPSHQVTQMGQEVILRCVPISNHLYFYWYRQILGQKVEFLVSFYNNEISEKSEIFDDQFSVERPDGSNFTLKIRSTKLEDSAMYFCASSEQESNLPLHFGNGTRLTVT.

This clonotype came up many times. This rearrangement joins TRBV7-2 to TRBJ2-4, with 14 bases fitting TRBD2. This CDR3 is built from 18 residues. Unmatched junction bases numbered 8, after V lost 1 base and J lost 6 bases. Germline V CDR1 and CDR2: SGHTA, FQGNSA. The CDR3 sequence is CASSLGPGTSGSRNIQYF. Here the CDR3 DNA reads TGTGCCAGCAGCTTAGGCCCCGGGACTAGCGGGAGTCGAAACATTCAGTACTTC. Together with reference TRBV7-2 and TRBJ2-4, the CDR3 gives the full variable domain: GAGVSQSPSNKVTEKGKDVELRCDPISGHTALYWYRQSLGQGLEFLIYFQGNSAPDKSGLPSDRFSAERTGGSVSTLTIQRTQQEDSAVYLCASSLGPGTSGSRNIQYFGAGTRLSVL.